Listed below are T cell receptor beta chains from one sample, sequenced in a study of T cell changes during pregnancy in multiple sclerosis. Here immunoSEQ multiplex PCR was the method, and the copy in TCRdb shows in-frame clones only, minus some. The sample shows 90,000 to 120,000 clones, 94% of them seen only once. The sequencing used peripheral blood, collected before pregnancy. The receptor set was obtained from a female donor with multiple sclerosis, enrolled in a pregnancy study. Both conserved end residues are part of each CDR3. Fields, in order: J gene, D gene, V gene, clone size, CDR3 DNA, CDR3 protein. D genes are given only for firm matches. The listing skips clone size in some rows; elsewhere it reads once, few, many or a size class.

J: TRBJ1-3; D: TRBD1; V: TRBV30; size: .; DNA: TGTGCCTGGAGTGTACGCAGGGGGTCTGGAAACACCATATATTTT; CDR3: CAWSVRRGSGNTIYF
J: TRBJ1-2; D: TRBD1; V: TRBV11-2; size: .; DNA: TGTGCCAGCAGCTCAGGGGGTGGGACAGGCTATGGCTACACCTTC; CDR3: CASSSGGGTGYGYTF
J: TRBJ2-7; D: TRBD1; V: TRBV11-2; size: few; DNA: TGTGCCAGCAGCTTAGTCCCGGGACAGGGGGAGCAGTACTTC; CDR3: CASSLVPGQGEQYF
J: TRBJ2-1; D: TRBD1; V: TRBV4-1; size: .; DNA: TGCGCCAGCAGCCGAGACCCGGGACAGGCCAATGAGCAGTTCTTC; CDR3: CASSRDPGQANEQFF
J: TRBJ2-7; D: TRBD1; V: TRBV19; size: .; DNA: TGTGCCAGTAGCCGGACAGGGCCCACCTACGAGCAGTACTTC; CDR3: CASSRTGPTYEQYF
J: TRBJ1-2; D: .; V: TRBV9; size: .; DNA: TGTGCCAGCAGCGTAGAGTCCGGGTATGGCTACACCTTC; CDR3: CASSVESGYGYTF
J: TRBJ2-1; D: TRBD1; V: TRBV6-7; size: .; DNA: TGTGCCAGCAGTACGGAACGGGACAGGGTCTTCGATGAGCAGTTCTTC; CDR3: CASSTERDRVFDEQFF
J: TRBJ2-2; D: .; V: TRBV2; size: .; DNA: TGTGCCAGCAGGAAAGGACAGTCCTCCGGGGAGCTGTTTTTT; CDR3: CASRKGQSSGELFF
J: TRBJ2-2; D: .; V: TRBV11-3; size: once; DNA: TGTGCCAGCAGCGTAGTCTTCACCGGGGAGCTGTTTTTT; CDR3: CASSVVFTGELFF
J: TRBJ2-6; D: TRBD2; V: TRBV5-1; size: .; DNA: TGCGCCAGCAGCGAGGGACTAGCGGGATTCTCTGGGGCCAACGTCCTGACTTTC; CDR3: CASSEGLAGFSGANVLTF
J: TRBJ2-5; D: TRBD2; V: TRBV5-1; size: once; DNA: TGCGCCAGCAGCGGGACTAGCGGGAGGAATCAAGAGACCCAGTACTTC; CDR3: CASSGTSGRNQETQYF
J: TRBJ1-1; D: .; V: TRBV9; size: once; DNA: TGTGCCAGCAGCGGAAACGGGGGGAGGCTCTTT; CDR3: CASSGNGGRLF
J: TRBJ2-3; D: .; V: TRBV4-1; size: .; DNA: TGCGCCAGCAGCCAGGGGGGGCGATCTAGCACAGATACGCAGTATTTT; CDR3: CASSQGGRSSTDTQYF
J: TRBJ1-5; D: TRBD1; V: TRBV7-9; size: .; DNA: TGTGCCAGCAGCGGTTCAGGGGGTTGGGTTGCGCCCCAGCATTTT; CDR3: CASSGSGGWVAPQHF
J: TRBJ1-1; D: TRBD1; V: TRBV27; size: .; DNA: TGTGCCAGCAGTTCAGGGGGCGGGATGAACACTGAAGCTTTCTTT; CDR3: CASSSGGGMNTEAFF
J: TRBJ2-2; D: TRBD2; V: TRBV28; size: .; DNA: TGTGCCAGCAGTGCGCGACTAGCGGGAGGATCGCGTGGCACCGGGGAGCTGTTTTTT; CDR3: CASSARLAGGSRGTGELFF
J: TRBJ1-3; D: TRBD1; V: TRBV18; size: .; DNA: TGTGCCAGCTCAAGGACAGGCGTATCGACAAACACCATATATTTT; CDR3: CASSRTGVSTNTIYF
J: TRBJ1-5; D: TRBD1; V: TRBV18; size: .; DNA: TGTGCCAGCTCACCGCGACAGGGAGATCAGCCCCAGCATTTT; CDR3: CASSPRQGDQPQHF
J: TRBJ1-1; D: .; V: TRBV6-1; size: once; DNA: TGTGCCAGCAATCGGTCCTTGAGGACTGAAGCTTTCTTT; CDR3: CASNRSLRTEAFF
J: TRBJ2-5; D: TRBD1; V: TRBV7-7; size: once; DNA: TGTGCCAGCAGCTACAGGGGGCAGGAGACCCAGTACTTC; CDR3: CASSYRGQETQYF
J: TRBJ2-7; D: TRBD1; V: TRBV5-4; size: .; DNA: TGTGCCAGCAGCCCTACAGGGGGCCTCTCTTCCAACTACGAGCAGTACTTC; CDR3: CASSPTGGLSSNYEQYF